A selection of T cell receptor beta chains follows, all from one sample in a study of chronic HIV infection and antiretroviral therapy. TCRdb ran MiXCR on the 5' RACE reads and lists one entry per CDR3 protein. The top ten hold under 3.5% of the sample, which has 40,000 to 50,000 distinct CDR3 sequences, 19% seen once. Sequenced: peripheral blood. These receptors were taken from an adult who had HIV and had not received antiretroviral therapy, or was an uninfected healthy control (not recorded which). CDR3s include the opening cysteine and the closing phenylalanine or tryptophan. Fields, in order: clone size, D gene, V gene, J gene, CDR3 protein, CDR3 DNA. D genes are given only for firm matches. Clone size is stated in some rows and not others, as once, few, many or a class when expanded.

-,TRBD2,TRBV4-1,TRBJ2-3,CASSQDGLAGGLDTQYF,TGCGCCAGCAGCCAAGACGGGCTAGCGGGAGGCCTGGATACGCAGTATTTT
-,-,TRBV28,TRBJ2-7,CASSPGPLGYEQYF,TGTGCCAGCAGTCCGGGACCACTAGGCTACGAGCAGTACTTC
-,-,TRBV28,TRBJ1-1,CASRTGGVGPVGAFF,TGTGCCAGCAGGACCGGCGGGGTTGGCCCAGTTGGGGCTTTCTTT
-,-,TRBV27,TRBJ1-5,CFTMGGAGQPQHF,TGTTTTACGATGGGGGGGGCTGGTCAGCCCCAGCATTTT
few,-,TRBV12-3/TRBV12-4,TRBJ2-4,CASSLGWKNIQYF,TGTGCCAGCAGTTTAGGCTGGAAAAACATTCAGTACTTC
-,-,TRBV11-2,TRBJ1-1,CASSPTMNTEAFF,TGTGCCAGCAGCCCGACCATGAACACTGAAGCTTTCTTT
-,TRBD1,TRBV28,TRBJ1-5,CASSLSHRGSNQPQHF,TGTGCCAGCAGTTTGTCTCACAGGGGAAGCAATCAGCCCCAGCATTTT
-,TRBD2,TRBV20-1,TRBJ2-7,CSARSSGVVGYEQYF,TGCAGTGCTAGATCTAGCGGGGTCGTGGGTTACGAGCAGTACTTC
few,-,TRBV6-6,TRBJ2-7,CASSRGIRDTGEQYF,TGTGCCAGCAGTCGAGGTATACGGGACACGGGAGAGCAGTACTTC
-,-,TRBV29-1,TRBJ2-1,CSVESGVSYNEQFF,TGCAGCGTTGAATCAGGGGTGAGCTACAATGAGCAGTTCTTC
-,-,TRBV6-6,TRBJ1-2,CATRAGTNYGYTF,TGTGCCACCCGAGCAGGGACTAACTATGGCTACACCTTC
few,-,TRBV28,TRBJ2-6,CASSPIDGANVLTF,TGTGCCAGCAGTCCGATCGATGGGGCCAACGTCCTGACTTTC
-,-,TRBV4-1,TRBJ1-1,CASSQLQGGALDTEAFF,TGCGCCAGCAGCCAACTGCAAGGAGGAGCTCTGGACACTGAAGCTTTCTTT
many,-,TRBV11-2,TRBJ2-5,CASSRQQETQYF,TGTGCCAGCAGCCGACAGCAAGAGACCCAGTACTTC
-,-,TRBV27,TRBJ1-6,CASSGAPQRPYNSPLHF,TGTGCCAGCAGTGGGGCACCCCAGCGACCCTATAATTCACCCCTCCACTTT
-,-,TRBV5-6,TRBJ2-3,CASSLFGSAGTDTQYF,TGTGCCAGCAGCTTGTTTGGGAGTGCGGGCACAGATACGCAGTATTTT
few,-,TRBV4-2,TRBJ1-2,CASSQVFGNYGYTF,TGTGCCAGCAGCCAAGTTTTCGGAAACTATGGCTACACCTTC
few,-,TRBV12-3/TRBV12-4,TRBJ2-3,CASRTVWGTDTQYF,TGTGCCAGCAGGACGGTGTGGGGCACAGATACGCAGTATTTT
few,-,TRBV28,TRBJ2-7,CASAMGGPPYEQYF,TGTGCCAGCGCCATGGGGGGGCCCCCCTACGAGCAGTACTTC
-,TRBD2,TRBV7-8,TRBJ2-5,CASSSRLAVQTQYF,TGTGCCAGCAGCTCGAGACTAGCGGTGCAGACCCAGTACTTC
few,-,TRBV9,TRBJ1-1,CASSVFWNTEAFF,TGTGCCAGCAGCGTATTTTGGAACACTGAAGCTTTCTTT
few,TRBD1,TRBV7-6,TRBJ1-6,CASSGRQGANSPLHF,TGTGCCAGCAGCGGACGACAGGGGGCGAATTCACCCCTCCACTTT
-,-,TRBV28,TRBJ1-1,CASSPLSDMNTEAFF,TGTGCCAGCAGTCCCCTCTCGGACATGAACACTGAAGCTTTCTTT
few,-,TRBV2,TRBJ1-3,CASSENAAGNTIYF,TGTGCCAGCAGTGAGAATGCAGCTGGAAACACCATATATTTT
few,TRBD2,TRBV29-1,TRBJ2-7,CSVQEGGPYEQYF,TGCAGCGTTCAAGAGGGAGGGCCCTACGAGCAGTACTTC
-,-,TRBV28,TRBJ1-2,CASSLVQIEYGYTF,TGTGCCAGCAGTTTGGTCCAGATAGAATATGGCTACACCTTC
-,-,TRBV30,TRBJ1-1,CAGTASGTEAFF,TGTGCCGGAACGGCCAGCGGCACTGAAGCTTTCTTT
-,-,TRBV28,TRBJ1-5,CASSPSLGSGNQPQHF,TGTGCCAGCAGTCCGTCGTTGGGTTCGGGCAATCAGCCCCAGCATTTT
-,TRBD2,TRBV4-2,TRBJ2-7,CASSPSGRGNEQYF,TGTGCCAGCAGCCCGAGCGGGAGGGGAAACGAGCAGTACTTC
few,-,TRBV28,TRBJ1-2,CASSLERETPLGYTF,TGTGCCAGCAGTTTGGAAAGGGAGACACCATTGGGCTACACCTTC
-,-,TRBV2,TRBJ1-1,CASSVGQGYTEAFF,TGTGCCAGCAGTGTAGGGCAGGGATACACTGAAGCTTTCTTT
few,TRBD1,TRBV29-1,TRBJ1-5,CSVKQGYDQPQHF,TGCAGCGTGAAACAGGGGTACGATCAGCCCCAGCATTTT
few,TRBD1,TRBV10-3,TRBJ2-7,CAISLQGDGEQYF,TGTGCCATCAGTTTACAGGGGGACGGCGAGCAGTACTTC
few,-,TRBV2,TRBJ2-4,CASTDGAKNIQYF,TGTGCCAGCACTGACGGGGCCAAAAACATTCAGTACTTC
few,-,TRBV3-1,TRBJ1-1,CASSQRGGTEAFF,TGTGCCAGCAGCCAGAGGGGTGGCACTGAAGCTTTCTTT
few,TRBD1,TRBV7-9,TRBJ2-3,CASSARQGRSYF,TGTGCCAGCAGCGCAAGACAGGGCCGGTCGTATTTT
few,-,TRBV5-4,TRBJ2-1,CASSGLPGDEQFF,TGTGCCAGCTCGGGACTCCCTGGGGATGAGCAGTTCTTC
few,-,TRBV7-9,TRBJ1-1,CASSTAEAFF,TGTGCCAGCAGCACGGCGGAGGCTTTCTTT
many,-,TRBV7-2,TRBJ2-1,CASSLGRLADEQFF,TGTGCCAGCAGCTTAGGTCGGCTAGCTGATGAGCAGTTCTTC
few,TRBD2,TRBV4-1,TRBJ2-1,CASSQVGTSGRQGGEQFF,TGCGCCAGCAGCCAAGTGGGGACTAGCGGGAGACAGGGGGGTGAGCAGTTCTTC
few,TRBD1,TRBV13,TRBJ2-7,CASSDRGQANSYEQYF,TGTGCCAGCAGCGATAGGGGACAGGCGAACTCCTACGAGCAGTACTTC
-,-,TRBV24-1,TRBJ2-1,CATSSSGTRPYNEQFF,TGTGCCACCAGCTCATCCGGCACTAGACCCTACAATGAGCAGTTCTTC
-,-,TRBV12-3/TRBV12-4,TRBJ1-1,CASSLAVGGNGNTEAFF,TGTGCCAGCAGTTTAGCGGTGGGGGGAAATGGGAACACTGAAGCTTTCTTT
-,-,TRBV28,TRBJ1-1,CASTPRVKAEAFF,TGTGCCAGCACGCCGAGGGTTAAGGCTGAAGCTTTCTTT
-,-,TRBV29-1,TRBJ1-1,CSVGQGNTEAFF,TGCAGCGTAGGGCAGGGTAACACTGAAGCTTTCTTT
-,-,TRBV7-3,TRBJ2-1,CASSPRLGNEQFF,TGTGCCAGCAGCCCCAGGTTAGGAAATGAGCAGTTCTTC
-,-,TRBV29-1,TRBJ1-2,CSVEGGGGGYTF,TGCAGCGTTGAAGGGGGCGGCGGTGGCTACACCTTC
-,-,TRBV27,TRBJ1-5,CASSELINQPQHF,TGTGCCAGCAGTGAGTTGATCAATCAGCCCCAGCATTTT
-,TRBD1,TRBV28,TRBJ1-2,CASSSRTGRVGYTF,TGTGCCAGCAGTTCTAGGACAGGGAGGGTCGGCTACACCTTC
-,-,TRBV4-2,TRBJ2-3,CASSAGVGVKFWDTQYF,TGTGCCAGCAGCGCAGGTGTGGGAGTTAAGTTTTGGGATACGCAGTATTTT
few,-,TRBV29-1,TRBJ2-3,CSVAGDSTDTQYF,TGCAGCGTTGCAGGGGACAGCACAGATACGCAGTATTTT
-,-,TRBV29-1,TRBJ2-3,CSVEVQGGTDTQYF,TGCAGCGTTGAAGTACAAGGAGGCACAGATACGCAGTATTTT
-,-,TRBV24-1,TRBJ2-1,CATSAEPSRNEQFF,TGTGCCACCAGTGCCGAACCTAGCCGGAATGAGCAGTTCTTC
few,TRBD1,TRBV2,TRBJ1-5,CASSDRGRNQPQHF,TGTGCCAGCAGTGACAGGGGGCGCAATCAGCCCCAGCATTTT
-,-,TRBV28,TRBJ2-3,CASTQGGFPDTQYF,TGTGCCAGCACCCAGGGTGGGTTCCCAGATACGCAGTATTTT
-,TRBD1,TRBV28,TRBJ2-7,CASSSDREFGF,TGTGCCAGCAGTTCCGACAGGGAATTTGGCTTC
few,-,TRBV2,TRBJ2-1,CASSEAGVRNEQFF,TGTGCCAGCAGTGAAGCCGGGGTTCGCAATGAGCAGTTCTTC